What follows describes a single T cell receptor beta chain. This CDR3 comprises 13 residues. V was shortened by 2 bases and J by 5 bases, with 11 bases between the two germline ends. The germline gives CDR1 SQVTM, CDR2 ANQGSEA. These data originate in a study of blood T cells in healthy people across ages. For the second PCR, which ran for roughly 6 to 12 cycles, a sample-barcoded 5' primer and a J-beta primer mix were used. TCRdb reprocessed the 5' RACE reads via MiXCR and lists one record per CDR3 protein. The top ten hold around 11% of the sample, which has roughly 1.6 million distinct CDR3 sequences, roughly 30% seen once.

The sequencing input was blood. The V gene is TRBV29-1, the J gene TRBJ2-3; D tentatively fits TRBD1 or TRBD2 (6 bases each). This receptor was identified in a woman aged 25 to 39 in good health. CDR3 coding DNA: TGCAGCGTTGAATCGGGGGCGAAAGATACGCAGTATTTT. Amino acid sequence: CSVESGAKDTQYF.